Listed below are T cell receptor beta chains from one sample, sequenced in a study of early T cells in non-severe SARS-CoV-2 infection. Via MiXCR, TCRdb re-called the 5' RACE reads, giving one row per CDR3 protein. The sample lists more than 80,000 distinct CDR3 sequences; around 16% were seen once. Material: whole blood. Source of these receptors: an adult who was a healthcare worker with PCR-confirmed SARS-CoV-2 infection or an uninfected control (not recorded which). Each CDR3 is given with its conserved first and last residue. A D gene is named only where the DNA matches it firmly. Some rows mark clone size as missing; the rest say once, few, many or name a class of expanded clone.

clone_size	v_call	d_call	j_call	cdr3_nt	cdr3_aa
NA	TRBV4-3	NA	TRBJ2-1	TGCGCCAGCAGCCAATACTACAACAATGAGCAGTTCTTC	CASSQYYNNEQFF
NA	TRBV5-1	NA	TRBJ2-5	TGCGCCAGCAGATTCCAAGAGACCCAGTACTTC	CASRFQETQYF
NA	TRBV28	NA	TRBJ2-3	TGTGCCAGCAGTTACAGCAACACAGATACGCAGTATTTT	CASSYSNTDTQYF
NA	TRBV29-1	TRBD1	TRBJ2-1	TGCAGCGTTGAAGGTGGGACAGGGGGACCCAATGAGCAGTTCTTC	CSVEGGTGGPNEQFF
NA	TRBV7-6	NA	TRBJ2-3	TGTGCCAGCAGCCTCACACCGACAGGCCTCACAGATACGCAGTATTTT	CASSLTPTGLTDTQYF
many	TRBV4-3	NA	TRBJ2-5	TGCGCCAGCAGCCAAGATATGCTTAACCAAGAGACCCAGTACTTC	CASSQDMLNQETQYF
NA	TRBV12-3/TRBV12-4	NA	TRBJ1-1	TGTGCCAGCAGTAGAAGGCAGAACACTGAAGCTTTCTTT	CASSRRQNTEAFF
NA	TRBV15	NA	TRBJ1-3	TGTGCCACCAGCAGAGATCAGGGATCTGGAAACACCATATATTTT	CATSRDQGSGNTIYF
many	TRBV9	NA	TRBJ1-3	TGTGCCAGCAGCGTAGATCTTGGCAACTCTGGAAACACCATATATTTT	CASSVDLGNSGNTIYF
few	TRBV10-3	NA	TRBJ1-5	TGTGCCATCAGGGCCGGGACACTTAGCAATCAGCCCCAGCATTTT	CAIRAGTLSNQPQHF
NA	TRBV12-3/TRBV12-4	NA	TRBJ2-5	TGTGCCAGCAGAATAGGGGGGGGAGGCAAAGAGACCCAGTACTTC	CASRIGGGGKETQYF
NA	TRBV6-5	NA	TRBJ2-1	TGTGCCACCTCGAGGGGCAGGGTGTACAATGAGCAGTTCTTC	CATSRGRVYNEQFF
NA	TRBV6-2/TRBV6-3	NA	TRBJ2-6	TGTGCCAGCAGTTACCGAATACGCTCTGGGGCCAACGTCCTGACTTTC	CASSYRIRSGANVLTF
few	TRBV7-8	NA	TRBJ1-4	TGTGCCAGCAGCTTAGTGGCAGAAAATGAAAAACTGTTTTTT	CASSLVAENEKLFF
many	TRBV5-1	NA	TRBJ2-7	TGCGCCAGCAGCGCCGGGACCCCGCGCTACGGAGAGCAGTACTTC	CASSAGTPRYGEQYF
NA	TRBV2	TRBD1	TRBJ2-1	TGTGCCAGCAGTCCGGGACAGTGGTACAATGAGCAGTTCTTC	CASSPGQWYNEQFF
few	TRBV20-1	TRBD2	TRBJ2-1	TGCAGTGCTCCCCGACCCGGACTAGCTCATAGGGGGGATGAGCAGTTCTTC	CSAPRPGLAHRGDEQFF
few	TRBV19	NA	TRBJ2-2	TGTGCCAGTAGTTTCGCCGGGCTTAGCACCGGGGAGCTGTTTTTT	CASSFAGLSTGELFF
few	TRBV5-1	TRBD1	TRBJ2-7	TGCGCCAGCAGCTTGAGGACAGGGGTAAACGAGCAGTACTTC	CASSLRTGVNEQYF
NA	TRBV28	NA	TRBJ2-5	TGTGCCAGCAGTTTAATCAGTGTCGCTCAAGAGACCCAGTACTTC	CASSLISVAQETQYF
few	TRBV15	TRBD2	TRBJ2-1	TGTGCCACCACCGATCAGGGACTAGCGGGATGGGGGCACAATGAGCAGTTCTTC	CATTDQGLAGWGHNEQFF
few	TRBV6-1	NA	TRBJ2-7	TGTGCCAGCAGTAGGGCGAACTACGAGCAGTACTTC	CASSRANYEQYF
few	TRBV12-3/TRBV12-4	TRBD2	TRBJ2-3	TGTGCCAGCAGCACAGCGGGGGCGCCCGGGGATACGCAGTATTTT	CASSTAGAPGDTQYF
few	TRBV7-2	TRBD2	TRBJ2-5	TGTGCCAGCAGCTTAGAGAGGGCGGGAGGGCCGAAGGAGACCCAGTACTTC	CASSLERAGGPKETQYF
NA	TRBV10-2	NA	TRBJ2-7	TGCGCAGTTCGGGGAAGCTACGAGCAGTACTTC	CAVRGSYEQYF
NA	TRBV6-5	NA	TRBJ2-7	TGTGCCAGCAGTTACGCGAAGGACCTACCAGGGTACTTC	CASSYAKDLPGYF
few	TRBV5-5	NA	TRBJ1-1	TGTGCCAGCAGTTGGACCTTGAACACTGAAGCTTTCTTT	CASSWTLNTEAFF
few	TRBV6-2/TRBV6-3	NA	TRBJ2-3	TGTGCCAGCACCGAACTAGTGACAGATACGCAGTATTTT	CASTELVTDTQYF
NA	TRBV18	TRBD2	TRBJ2-3	TGTGCCAGCTCACCACTAGCGGGTACCACAGATACGCAGTATTTT	CASSPLAGTTDTQYF
NA	TRBV4-2	TRBD1	TRBJ2-7	TGTGCCAGAAGCCAAGATGGCGGACAGGGGGGTGAGCAGTACTTC	CARSQDGGQGGEQYF
NA	TRBV29-1	NA	TRBJ1-1	TGCAGCGTTGTAAACGGACAGTCCGAAGCTTTCTTT	CSVVNGQSEAFF
few	TRBV9	TRBD2	TRBJ2-7	TGTGCCAGCAGCGCGGGACTAGCAGCCTACGAGCAGTACTTC	CASSAGLAAYEQYF
few	TRBV7-2	NA	TRBJ1-1	TGTGCCAGCAGCTTAAAAACAGGGTCTTCATCACGCGCTTTCTTT	CASSLKTGSSSRAFF
few	TRBV2	NA	TRBJ2-1	TGTGCCAGCGAACCTTCAGGGACCCCTACGGGAGAGCAGTTCTTC	CASEPSGTPTGEQFF
NA	TRBV5-1	TRBD2	TRBJ2-1	TGCGCCAGCAGCCCGCCCGTCTTAGCGGGAGTAGGCAATGAGCAGTTCTTC	CASSPPVLAGVGNEQFF
NA	TRBV5-1	TRBD1	TRBJ2-7	TGCGCCAGCAGCAGCACGACAGGGGCGACCTACGAGCAGTACTTC	CASSSTTGATYEQYF
few	TRBV29-1	NA	TRBJ2-7	TGCAGCGTTTTCAAATCAAGGCAGTACTTC	CSVFKSRQYF
NA	TRBV30	TRBD2	TRBJ2-7	TGTGCCTGGAACGCCCCCGGACTAGTCCGTACCGTCGAGCAGTACTTC	CAWNAPGLVRTVEQYF
NA	TRBV20-1	NA	TRBJ2-4	TGCAGTGCTAGAACGGGACTCCTAGCCAAAAACCTTCAGTACTTC	CSARTGLLAKNLQYF
NA	TRBV6-6	NA	TRBJ2-5	TGTGCCAGCAGGTCGGGGGCAGGGGTAGAGACCCAGTACTTC	CASRSGAGVETQYF
few	TRBV19	NA	TRBJ1-5	TGTGCCAGTAGTGACCGAGGGGGGGGCGAGTCACAGCCCCAGCATTTT	CASSDRGGGESQPQHF
NA	TRBV28	TRBD1	TRBJ2-7	TGTGCCAGCCAAGACAGGGGGTCCTACGAGCAGTACTTC	CASQDRGSYEQYF
NA	TRBV6-2/TRBV6-3	TRBD1	TRBJ2-7	TGTGCCAGCAGTTACTCTTTCGGGACAGGACACTACGAGCAGTACTTC	CASSYSFGTGHYEQYF
few	TRBV7-9	NA	TRBJ2-5	TGTGCCAGCAGTCCCCTGGGGGAGACCCAGTACTTC	CASSPLGETQYF
few	TRBV6-1	NA	TRBJ1-2	TGTGCCAGCAGTGAACACAGGGAGGATGATGGCTACACCTTC	CASSEHREDDGYTF